These 20 T cell receptor beta chains came from one sample sequenced in a study of blood T cell repertoires in COVID-19. This table comes from immunoSEQ multiplex PCR, and its TCRdb copy is limited to in-frame clones, with some not included. The table shows about 200,000 clones, with around 84% occurring only once. What was sequenced was peripheral blood. Source of these receptors: a man aged 80 or over with acute or convalescent COVID-19.

This clone was recorded once. J is TRBJ2-7 and V is TRBV6-1, with TRBD2 identical over 13 bases. The CDR3 consists of 16 residues. Germline V gene lookup returns CDR1 MNHNS and CDR2 SASEGT. With 4 bases clipped from V and 4 bases from J, the junction kept 7 bases outside the gene matches. CDR3 bases: TGTGCCAGCAGTGGACTAGCGGGAGGACCGAAATACGAGCAGTACTTC. Amino acid sequence: CASSGLAGGPKYEQYF.

This clone has just a few counts. V usage is TRBV28 and J usage is TRBJ2-2; TRBD2 matches at 15 bases. After removal of 5 bases from V and 0 bases from J, the junction contained 4 bases not matched to a gene. This CDR3 has 18 amino acids. The germline V gene has CDR1 MDHEN and CDR2 SYDVKM. CDR3 amino acids: CASSTGLAGGTNTGELFF. CDR3 in DNA: TGTGCCAGCAGTACTGGACTAGCGGGAGGGACGAACACCGGGGAGCTGTTTTTT. Drawing the rest from reference TRBV28 and TRBJ2-2, the complete variable domain is DVKVTQSSRYLVKRTGEKVFLECVQDMDHENMFWYRQDPGLGLRLIYFSYDVKMKEKGDIPEGYSVSREKKERFSLILESASTNQTSMYLCASSTGLAGGTNTGELFFGEGSRLTVL.

The rearrangement joins TRBV28 to TRBJ2-7; TRBD2 agrees at 9 bases. Germline CDR1 is MDHEN and CDR2 is SYDVKM. J was trimmed by 4 bases and V by 10 bases; bases with no gene match: 17. The CDR3 is 16 amino acids. The CDR3 nucleotides are TGTGCCACCAGCACAAGCTCGGGACTAGCCAATTACGAGCAGTACTTC. The encoded protein is CATSTSSGLANYEQYF.

The CDR3: CATSPDQVRSYTF. In DNA, the CDR3 is TGTGCCACCTCTCCGGATCAGGTTCGAAGCTACACCTTC. The chain recombines TRBV28 with TRBJ1-2; D is ambiguous. Germline loops: CDR1 MDHEN, CDR2 SYDVKM. This CDR3 comprises 13 residues. Trimming removed 10 bases at V and 9 bases at J, with 21 bases between.

V is TRBV7-9 and J is TRBJ1-1; TRBD1 matches at 11 bases. CDR3 length: 16 amino acids. Trimming removed 5 bases from V and 3 bases from J; junction bases left unmatched: 8. Germline V lookup: CDR1 SEHNR, CDR2 FQNEAQ (reference sequence). This chain's CDR3 is CASSPGTGGSDTEAFF. The CDR3 nucleotides are TGTGCCAGCAGCCCGGGGACAGGGGGGTCGGACACTGAAGCTTTCTTT.

The chain uses TRBV29-1 and TRBJ2-7; 11 nucleotides match TRBD1. This CDR3 has 14 amino acids. Germline CDR1 reads SQVTM; CDR2 reads ANQGSEA. The ends lost 7 bases at V and 5 bases at J; junction bases unmatched: 10. The CDR3 protein is CSAVGTGGPHEQYV. In nucleotides, the CDR3 is TGCAGCGCGGTCGGGACAGGGGGGCCCCACGAGCAGTACGTC.

The chain combines TRBV24-1 with TRBJ2-1; possibly TRBD1 for D (6 bases). V was trimmed by 1 base and J by 7 bases, leaving 13 bases between them. The germline CDR1 and CDR2 sequences are KGHDR and SFDVKD. This CDR3 comprises 15 residues. CDR3 residues: CATSDFAGARNEQFF. In DNA, the CDR3 is TGTGCCACCAGTGATTTCGCAGGGGCAAGGAATGAGCAGTTCTTC.

V usage is TRBV10-1 and J usage is TRBJ1-3, with D possibly TRBD1 on 5 matching bases. The CDR3 is 18 residues long. V was trimmed by 0 bases and J by 1 base, leaving 16 bases between them. CDR1 and CDR2 from the germline V gene are WNHNN and SYGVQD (reference sequence). Here the CDR3 reads CASSESKGIGQSGNTIYF. DNA of the CDR3: TGCGCCAGCAGTGAGTCTAAGGGTATCGGACAATCTGGAAACACCATATATTTT.

V gene TRBV7-2 combines with J gene TRBJ1-6, with D possibly being TRBD1 (6 bases). Between the trimmed V and J ends, which lost 5 bases and 7 bases, there was a span of 12 bases. The germline CDR1 and CDR2 sequences are SGHTA and FQGNSA. This CDR3 is 14 amino acids long. CDR3 nucleotides: TGTGCCAGCAGCGAACAGGGTTCCAATTCACCCCTCCACTTT. Translating gives CASSEQGSNSPLHF.

The rearrangement links TRBV18 to TRBJ1-3; D is perhaps TRBD1 (6 bases). The CDR3 runs to 15 residues. The ends were cut back, 3 bases at V and 4 bases at J, with 13 bases in the middle. CDR1 is KGHSH, CDR2 LQKENI, per germline. CDR3 sequence (DNA): TGTGCCAGCTCACCGAGCACAGGGTGGGGAAACACCATATATTTT. Its translation is CASSPSTGWGNTIYF. Full variable domain (missing parts from reference TRBV18 and TRBJ1-3): NAGVMQNPRHLVRRRGQEARLRCSPMKGHSHVYWYRQLPEEGLKFMVYLQKENIIDESGMPKERFSAEFPKEGPSILRIQQVVRGDSAAYFCASSPSTGWGNTIYFGEGSWLTVV.

CDR3: CATNTNMNTEAFF. The CDR3 nucleotides read TGTGCCACTAACACTAACATGAACACTGAAGCTTTCTTT. The gene calls are TRBV6-5 and TRBJ1-1; no firm D call. This CDR3 has 13 amino acids. CDR1 and CDR2 from the germline V gene are MNHEY and SVGAGI. Deletions cut 10 bases from V and 0 bases from J, with 12 bases between.

This clone was recorded once. V and J are TRBV30 and TRBJ2-2, with D possibly being TRBD2 (7 bases). Per the germline V gene, CDR1 is GTSNPN and CDR2 is SVGIG (reference sequence). V lost 8 bases to trimming and J lost 6 bases, with 19 bases between them. This CDR3 region has 14 residues. In DNA, the CDR3 is TGTGCCCACCGAGGGGGGGCGGCGGCCGGGGAGCTGTTTTTT. It specifies CAHRGGAAAGELFF.

In regard to this clone: The sample has other DNA sequences that encode this CDR3 too. The V gene is TRBV3-1 (or the pseudogene TRBV3-2), the J gene TRBJ2-2, with TRBD2 matching 15 bases. With 3 bases clipped from V and 5 bases from J, the junction kept 1 base outside the gene matches. Germline CDR1 and CDR2: LGHDT and YNNKEL (reference sequence). The CDR3 spans 16 residues. The CDR3 DNA reads TGTGCCAGCAGCCAGGGACTAGCGGGAGGAACCGGGGAGCTGTTTTTT. As protein: CASSQGLAGGTGELFF.

V and J are TRBV5-3 and TRBJ2-3; TRBD2 is a possible D gene (6 bases). TRBV5-3 is given ORF status, its function remaining uncertain. Trimming pared 4 bases from V and 8 bases from J, leaving 17 bases between. The CDR3 consists of 14 residues. The CDR3 is CARSPTSTGGTQYF. The CDR3 DNA reads TGTGCCAGAAGCCCTACTAGTACCGGGGGTACGCAGTATTTT.

This rearrangement joins TRBV21-1 to TRBJ2-7; the table's D call, TRBD2, was not checked against the DNA. TRBV21-1 is a pseudogene locus. The CDR3 is 14 residues long. The CDR3 sequence is CASSKKGRAYEQYV. DNA of the CDR3: TGTGCCAGCAGCAAAAAAGGGCGGGCCTACGAGCAGTACGTC.

The gene calls are TRBV7-9 and TRBJ2-3; possible D gene TRBD1, 5 bases. Germline lookup yields CDR1 SEHNR and CDR2 FQNEAQ (reference sequence). There are 12 residues in the CDR3. V lost 5 bases, J lost 12 bases, and 15 bases lay in between. Written as DNA, the CDR3 is TGTGCCAGCAGCCAACAGGAGCTACGACAGTATTTT. This sequence encodes CASSQQELRQYF.

The chain is built from TRBV2 and TRBJ1-2; 7 nucleotides match TRBD1. The CDR3 length is 15 residues. Losses at the gene ends were 6 bases for V and 3 bases for J; bases not matched to a gene: 10. Per germline, CDR1 SNHLY and CDR2 FYNNEI. The CDR3 loop reads CASRLHQGDDYGYTF. Written as DNA, the CDR3 is TGTGCCAGCAGACTTCACCAGGGGGACGACTATGGCTACACCTTC.

The chain joins TRBV7-3 to TRBJ2-3; 13 nucleotides agree with TRBD2. The V gene end was trimmed by 5 bases and the J gene end by 2 bases; junction bases not matched to a gene: 10. This CDR3 spans 18 amino acids. The germline V gene has CDR1 SGHTA and CDR2 FQGTGA. CDR3 protein: CASSPTAGTSGDTDTQYF. The CDR3 bases are TGTGCCAGCAGCCCTACAGCCGGGACTAGCGGGGACACAGATACGCAGTATTTT.

This chain uses TRBV6-5 with TRBJ2-7, with 9 bases identical to TRBD1. The CDR3 extends over 14 amino acids. Germline CDR1 MNHEY, CDR2 SVGAGI. Losses at the gene ends were 5 bases for V and 0 bases for J; bases not matched to a gene: 2. The CDR3 sequence: CASSTGGHSYEQYF. The CDR3 DNA sequence: TGTGCCAGCAGTACAGGGGGCCACTCCTACGAGCAGTACTTC.

This sequence joins TRBV28 and TRBJ1-3; 7 bases match TRBD1. The J segment lost 4 bases and the V segment lost 2 bases, leaving 5 bases of the junction unmatched. This CDR3 comprises 15 residues. Looked up from germline, CDR1 is MDHEN and CDR2 is SYDVKM. The CDR3 coding sequence is TGTGCCAGCAGTTTAGGAGGGACAGTCGGAAACACCATATATTTT. This encodes CASSLGGTVGNTIYF.